This TCR beta chain came from a study of radiation and T cells in renal cell carcinoma. Broader study findings: Baseline intratumoral clonotype presence is unknown without pretreatment biopsies.

Concerning this clone: The antigen remains undetermined.

Here immunoSEQ multiplex PCR was the method, and the copy in TCRdb shows in-frame clones only, minus some. The sample holds about 58,000 clones, around 80% seen once. V shed 6 bases and J shed 0 bases, with 14 bases lying between them. CDR1 and CDR2 (germline): SGHTA, FQGNSA. The CDR3 is 15 amino acids. This sample's time point: blood 2 weeks post-SBRT. Described treatment: 15 Gy SBRT to primary tumor, nephrectomy 4 weeks later. This renal cell carcinoma was of the clear cell type. The sequence was obtained from a man between 60 and 75 years old with renal cell carcinoma. The source was blood, collected from a patient whose treatment included radiotherapy and nephrectomy. The chain joins TRBV7-2 to TRBJ1-2; D is perhaps TRBD1 (6 bases). CDR3 in amino acids: CASRPGVGPNYGYTF. The CDR3 region has the DNA TGTGCCAGCAGGCCAGGGGTCGGACCTAACTATGGCTACACCTTC.